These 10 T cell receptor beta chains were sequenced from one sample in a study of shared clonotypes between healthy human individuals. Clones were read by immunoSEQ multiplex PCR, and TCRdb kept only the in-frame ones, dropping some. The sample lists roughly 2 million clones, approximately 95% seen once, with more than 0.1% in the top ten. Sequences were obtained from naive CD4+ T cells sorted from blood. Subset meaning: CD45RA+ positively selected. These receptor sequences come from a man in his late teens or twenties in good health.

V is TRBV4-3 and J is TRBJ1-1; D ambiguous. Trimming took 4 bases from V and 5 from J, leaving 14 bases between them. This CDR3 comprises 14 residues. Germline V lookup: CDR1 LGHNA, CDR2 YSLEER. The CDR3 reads CASSLAGLRTEAFF. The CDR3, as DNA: TGCGCCAGCAGCCTGGCCGGCCTAAGGACTGAAGCTTTCTTT.

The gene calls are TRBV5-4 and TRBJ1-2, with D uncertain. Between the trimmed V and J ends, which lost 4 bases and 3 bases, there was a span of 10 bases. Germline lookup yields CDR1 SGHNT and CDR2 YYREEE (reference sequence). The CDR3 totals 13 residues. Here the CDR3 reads CASSHPVDYGYTF. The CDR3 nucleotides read TGTGCCAGCAGCCACCCGGTGGACTATGGCTACACCTTC.

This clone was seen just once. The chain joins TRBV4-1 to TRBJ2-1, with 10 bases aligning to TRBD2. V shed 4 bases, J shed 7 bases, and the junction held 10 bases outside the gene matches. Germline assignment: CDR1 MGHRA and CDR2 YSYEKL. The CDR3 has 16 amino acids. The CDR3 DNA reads TGCGCCAGCAGCCGGGGAAGCGGGGGGGCTAGGAATGAGCAGTTCTTC. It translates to CASSRGSGGARNEQFF.

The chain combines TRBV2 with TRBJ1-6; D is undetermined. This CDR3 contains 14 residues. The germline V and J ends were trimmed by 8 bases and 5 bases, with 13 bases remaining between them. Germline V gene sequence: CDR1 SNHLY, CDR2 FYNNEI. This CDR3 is CASGLGLNNSPLHF. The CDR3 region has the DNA TGTGCCAGCGGCCTTGGATTAAATAATTCACCCCTCCACTTT.

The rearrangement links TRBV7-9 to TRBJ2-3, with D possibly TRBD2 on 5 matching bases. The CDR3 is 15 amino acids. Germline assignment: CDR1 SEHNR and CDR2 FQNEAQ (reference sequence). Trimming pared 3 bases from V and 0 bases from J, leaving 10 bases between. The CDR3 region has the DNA TGTGCCAGCAGCTTCGCTCGCGGGAGCACAGATACGCAGTATTTT. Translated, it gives CASSFARGSTDTQYF.

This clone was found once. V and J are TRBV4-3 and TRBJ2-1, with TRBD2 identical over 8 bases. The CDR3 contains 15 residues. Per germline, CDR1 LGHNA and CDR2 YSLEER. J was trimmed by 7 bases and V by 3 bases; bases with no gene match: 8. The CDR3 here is CASSQKGGGQNEQFF. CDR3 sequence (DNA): TGCGCCAGCAGCCAGAAGGGCGGGGGGCAAAATGAGCAGTTCTTC.

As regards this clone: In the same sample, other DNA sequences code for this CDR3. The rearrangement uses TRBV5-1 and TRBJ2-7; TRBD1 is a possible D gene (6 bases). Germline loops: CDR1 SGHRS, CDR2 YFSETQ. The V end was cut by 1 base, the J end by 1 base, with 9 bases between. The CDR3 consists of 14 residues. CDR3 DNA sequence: TGCGCCAGCAGCTTGTCGCAGGGGTCCTACGAGCAGTACTTC. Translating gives CASSLSQGSYEQYF.

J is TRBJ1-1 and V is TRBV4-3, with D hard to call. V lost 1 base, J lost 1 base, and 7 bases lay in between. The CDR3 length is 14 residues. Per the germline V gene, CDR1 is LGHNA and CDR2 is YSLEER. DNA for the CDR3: TGCGCCAGCAGCCAAGGGGTCCAGAACACTGAAGCTTTCTTT. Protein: CASSQGVQNTEAFF.

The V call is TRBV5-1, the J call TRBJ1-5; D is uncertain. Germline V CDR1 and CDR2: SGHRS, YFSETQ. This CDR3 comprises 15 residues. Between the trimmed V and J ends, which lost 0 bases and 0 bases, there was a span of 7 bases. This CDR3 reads CASSLGVDSNQPQHF. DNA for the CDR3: TGCGCCAGCAGCTTGGGGGTCGATAGCAATCAGCCCCAGCATTTT. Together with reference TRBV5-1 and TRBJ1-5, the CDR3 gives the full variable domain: KAGVTQTPRYLIKTRGQQVTLSCSPISGHRSVSWYQQTPGQGLQFLFEYFSETQRNKGNFPGRFSGRQFSNSRSEMNVSTLELGDSALYLCASSLGVDSNQPQHFGDGTRLSIL.

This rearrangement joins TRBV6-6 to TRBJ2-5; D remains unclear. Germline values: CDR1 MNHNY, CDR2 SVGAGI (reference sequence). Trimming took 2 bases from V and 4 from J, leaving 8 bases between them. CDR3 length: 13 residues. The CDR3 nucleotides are TGTGCCAGCAGTTACCGCGACGTAGAGACCCAGTACTTC. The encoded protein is CASSYRDVETQYF.